The clone carrying this T cell receptor beta chain came up a few times. The target antigen is unknown. In germline, CDR1 is SGHTA, CDR2 FQGNSA. Trimming took 6 bases from V and 6 from J, leaving 8 bases between them. This CDR3 comprises 12 residues. The entry originates in a study of response to subunit inactivated influenza vaccine. Study conclusions and caveats: The authors put forward the suggestion that each seasonal influenza vaccination may bring in only a limited number of new T cells.

TCRdb re-derived calls from the RT-PCR reads in MiXCR, one entry per CDR3 protein. The sample includes about 540,000 distinct CDR3 sequences, roughly 23% of them seen just once. The same sample was also studied in work on T cells expressing NK-cell markers. Per that paper: Generation of TCR beta cDNA was performed by 5'RACE template switching incorporating UMIs.

The chain employs TRBV7-2 and TRBJ2-2; D possibly corresponds to TRBD2 (6 bases). The sample in question was CD4+ T cells sorted from PBMCs, obtained roughly 12 days after vaccination. The TCR was taken from a man aged 45-65 years who received an inactivated influenza vaccine. CDR3 in DNA: TGTGCCAGCAGTAGACTAGCCGGGGAGCTGTTTTTT. Its translation: CASSRLAGELFF.